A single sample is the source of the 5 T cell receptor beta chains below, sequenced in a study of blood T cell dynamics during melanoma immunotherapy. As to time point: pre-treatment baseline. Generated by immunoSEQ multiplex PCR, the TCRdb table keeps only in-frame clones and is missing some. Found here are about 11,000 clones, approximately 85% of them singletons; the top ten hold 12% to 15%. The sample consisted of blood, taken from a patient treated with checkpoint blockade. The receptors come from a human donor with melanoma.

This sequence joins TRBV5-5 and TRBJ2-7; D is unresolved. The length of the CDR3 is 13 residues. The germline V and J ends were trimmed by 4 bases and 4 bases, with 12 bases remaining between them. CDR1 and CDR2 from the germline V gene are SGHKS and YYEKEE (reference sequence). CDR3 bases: TGTGCCAGCAGCCCACGGACGGCTTACGAGCAGTACTTC. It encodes CASSPRTAYEQYF.

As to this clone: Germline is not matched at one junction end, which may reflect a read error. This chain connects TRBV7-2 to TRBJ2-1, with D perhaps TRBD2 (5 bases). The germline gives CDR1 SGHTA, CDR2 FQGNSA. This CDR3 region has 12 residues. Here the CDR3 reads CASSPPLAYSVF. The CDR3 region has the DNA TGTGCCAGCAGCCCTCCCCTAGCTTACTCGGTCTTC.

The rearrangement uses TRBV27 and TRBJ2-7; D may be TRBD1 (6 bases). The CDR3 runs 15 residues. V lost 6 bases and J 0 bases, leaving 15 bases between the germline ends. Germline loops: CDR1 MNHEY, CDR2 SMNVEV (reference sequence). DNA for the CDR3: TGTGCCAGCAGCACAACAGGGTCGGCCTCCTACGAGCAGTACTTC. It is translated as CASSTTGSASYEQYF.

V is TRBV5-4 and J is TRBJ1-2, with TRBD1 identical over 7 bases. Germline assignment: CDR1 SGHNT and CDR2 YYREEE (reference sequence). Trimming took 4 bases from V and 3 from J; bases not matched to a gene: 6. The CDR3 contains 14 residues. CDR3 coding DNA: TGTGCCAGCAGCCCATTACAGGGGTACTATGGCTACACCTTC. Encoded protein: CASSPLQGYYGYTF.

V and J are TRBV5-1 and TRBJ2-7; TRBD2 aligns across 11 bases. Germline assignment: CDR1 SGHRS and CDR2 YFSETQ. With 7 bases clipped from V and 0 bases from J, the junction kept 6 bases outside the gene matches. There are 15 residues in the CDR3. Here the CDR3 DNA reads TGCGCCAGCGGTCTAGCGGGGGGCCTCTCCTACGAGCAGTACTTC. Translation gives CASGLAGGLSYEQYF.